The sequence of this TCR beta chain was determined in a study of beta chain features in type 1 diabetes. About the study: Sorted cells examined across all samples numbered more than 100 million.

Overall study findings and caveats: TCRB CDR3 length was moderately but significantly reduced in all four CD4+ subsets of Type 1 diabetes patients.

The CDR3 runs to 13 residues. Unmatched junction bases numbered 3, after V lost 4 bases and J lost 4 bases. CDR1 SGHKS and CDR2 YYEKEE come from the germline V gene (reference sequence). With regard to this clone: Its antigen is still unknown. It may be a read error: a sequence one base away is much more abundant.

The sequenced template was cDNA made from the entire isolated RNA. Sequencing used immunoSEQ multiplex PCR; TCRdb keeps in-frame clones, though not all of them. This repertoire shows about 370,000 clones, around 10% found once; its top ten account for approximately 0.6%. The TCR sequence derives from a man aged 30 to 45 with type 1 diabetes. Sample: central memory CD4+ T cells from blood. The gene calls are TRBV5-5 and TRBJ1-2; 8 positions agree with TRBD1. This CDR3 reads CASSLGQVYGYTF. Here the CDR3 DNA reads TGTGCCAGCAGCCTGGGACAGGTCTATGGCTACACCTTC.